The present T cell receptor (beta chain) was sequenced within a study of blood T cell repertoires in COVID-19. TCRdb's table, derived via immunoSEQ multiplex PCR, lists solely in-frame clones and lacks some. The data hold some 430,000 clones, with less than 95% observed a single time. Looked up from germline, CDR1 is SGHNT and CDR2 is YYREEE (reference sequence). The CDR3 runs to 16 residues. Trimming at V came to 4 bases and at J to 3 bases, leaving 9 bases not matched to a gene. The sequencing input was PBMCs or T cells enriched from blood (not recorded which). This chain links TRBV5-4 with TRBJ2-7, with TRBD2 matching 11 bases. This clonotype was obtained from a man aged 18 to 30 who had recovered from COVID-19. Here the CDR3 DNA reads TGTGCCAGCAGCGACACTAGCGGGAGCCCCGGCTACGAGCAGTACTTC. The encoded protein is CASSDTSGSPGYEQYF.